This TCR beta chain appears in the sequencing data of a study of blood T cell repertoires in COVID-19. Overall study context: PBMCs, B-cell-depleted T cells, or T cells provided the cDNA or gDNA that made up the material.

CDR1 and CDR2 (germline): MNHEY, SVGAGI. CDR3 length equals 15 residues. J gave up 5 bases and V 9 bases, and 14 bases lay outside the gene matches. Clones were read by immunoSEQ multiplex PCR, and TCRdb kept only the in-frame ones, dropping some. The sample lists fewer than 400,000 clones, 90% occurring once. Seattle researchers signed up patients amid active infection and tracked them longitudinally. Sequencing was carried out using peripheral blood. This chain uses TRBV6-5 with TRBJ1-1; TRBD1 matches at 8 bases. The receptor comes from a woman aged 30 to 39 with COVID-19, enrolled during active disease. The CDR3 sequence: CASHTQQGDRTEAFF. DNA of the CDR3: TGTGCCAGTCATACCCAACAGGGGGATCGGACTGAAGCTTTCTTT.